What follows are 8 T cell receptor beta chains derived from one specimen sequenced in a study of T cell responses to AZD1222 COVID-19 vaccine. Repertoires were generated with immunoSEQ multiplex PCR, while TCRdb's copy carries only in-frame clones and drops some. The table records roughly 80,000 clones, roughly nine tenths of them present only once. Sequencing was performed on peripheral blood, taken 28 days after the second AZD1222 dose. The receptors here all came from an adult who received the AZD1222 COVID-19 vaccine.

This clone was counted once. The rearrangement links TRBV12-3 or TRBV12-4 to TRBJ2-7, with D perhaps TRBD1 (5 bases). V shed 1 base and J shed 4 bases, with 8 bases lying between them. There are 13 residues in the CDR3. CDR3 loop: CASSLGQKYEQYF. Here the CDR3 DNA reads TGTGCCAGCAGTTTAGGACAGAAGTACGAGCAGTACTTC.

This clone is a singleton in its sample. The chain couples TRBV12-3 or TRBV12-4 to TRBJ2-7; tentatively, D is TRBD2 (5 bases). The CDR3 totals 13 residues. V lost 4 bases and J 2 bases, leaving 9 bases between the germline ends. In nucleotides, the CDR3 is TGTGCCAGCAGTTGGAGCGGTACCTACGAGCAGTACTTC. It encodes CASSWSGTYEQYF.

V usage is TRBV3-1 (or the pseudogene TRBV3-2) and J usage is TRBJ1-1; unclear D gene. The CDR3 spans 13 residues. Germline V CDR1 and CDR2: LGHDT, YNNKEL (reference sequence). V was shortened by 8 bases and J by 4 bases, with 14 bases between the two germline ends. CDR3 in amino acids: CASFSPLGTEAFF. The CDR3 coding sequence is TGTGCCAGCTTTTCCCCCCTCGGCACTGAAGCTTTCTTT.

The chain recombines TRBV2 with TRBJ1-5; no clear D gene. In germline, CDR1 is SNHLY, CDR2 FYNNEI. CDR3 length: 12 amino acids. Trimming removed 5 bases from V and 0 bases from J, with 2 bases in between. CDR3 DNA: TGTGCCAGCAGTATTAGCAATCAGCCCCAGCATTTT. Its translation: CASSISNQPQHF.

This sequence joins TRBV6-5 and TRBJ1-1, with 7 positions matching TRBD1. The CDR3 contains 15 residues. Trimming cost V 6 bases and J 6 bases; bases outside gene matches: 13. Germline CDR1 and CDR2: MNHEY and SVGAGI. CDR3 amino acids: CASRDSGQTGAEAFF. CDR3 bases: TGTGCCAGCAGGGATTCGGGACAGACGGGGGCTGAAGCTTTCTTT.

The chain employs TRBV5-4 and TRBJ2-7; 9 bases map to TRBD2. The CDR3 spans 15 residues. The germline CDR1 and CDR2 sequences are SGHNT and YYREEE (reference sequence). Unmatched junction bases numbered 9, after V lost 3 bases and J lost 5 bases. The CDR3 nucleotides read TGTGCCAGCAGCTCCGGGACTAGCATTTACGACGAGCAGTACTTC. Protein sequence: CASSSGTSIYDEQYF.

This chain joins TRBV11-3 and TRBJ2-1, with TRBD2 matching 15 bases. The CDR3 is 17 residues long. The germline CDR1 and CDR2 sequences are SGHNT and YENEEA. Trimming cost V 5 bases and J 9 bases; bases outside gene matches: 11. The CDR3 bases are TGTGCCAGCAGCCAAGGACTAGCGGGAGGGAAAGGGGGTGAGCAGTTCTTC. It encodes CASSQGLAGGKGGEQFF.

This chain joins TRBV5-1 and TRBJ2-5; 12 bases are a match to TRBD2. From germline, CDR1 is SGHRS and CDR2 YFSETQ. The CDR3 is made up of 17 amino acids. V lost 0 bases, J lost 5 bases, and 8 bases stayed unmatched. CDR3 in amino acids: CASSLASLAGGLETQYF. The DNA of the CDR3 is TGCGCCAGCAGCTTGGCCTCGCTAGCGGGGGGGTTGGAGACCCAGTACTTC.